This is a list of T cell receptor beta chains from one sample in a study of blood T cells in healthy people across ages. One entry per CDR3 protein results from TCRdb running MiXCR on the 5' RACE reads. This table has roughly 2 million distinct CDR3 sequences, about 50% appearing once. The sequenced material came from blood. Receptors originate from a woman aged 40 to 49 in good health. The CDR3 runs from the conserved cysteine through the conserved F or W. D genes are given only for firm matches. Size is stated for part of the rows, as once, few or many counts, or as a class when the clone is expanded.

size,J,D,V,CDR3,DNA
few,TRBJ2-7,TRBD1,TRBV28,CASRPLGQGWGEQYF,TGTGCCAGCAGGCCCCTGGGACAGGGTTGGGGGGAGCAGTACTTC
few,TRBJ1-2,.,TRBV10-3,CAISGEYDYGYTF,TGTGCCATTTCGGGGGAGTATGACTATGGCTACACCTTC
.,TRBJ2-3,TRBD2,TRBV9,CASSVATGGLSDTQYF,TGTGCCAGCAGCGTAGCTACGGGGGGGCTATCAGATACGCAGTATTTT
few,TRBJ1-2,.,TRBV7-2,CASSLSPGIGYGYTF,TGTGCCAGCAGCTTAAGTCCCGGGATCGGCTATGGCTACACCTTC
.,TRBJ2-3,.,TRBV28,CASSFPKYTQYF,TGTGCCAGCAGTTTTCCGAAATATACGCAGTATTTT
.,TRBJ2-2,.,TRBV7-3,CASSEGANTGELFF,TGTGCCAGCTCGGAAGGGGCGAACACCGGGGAGCTGTTTTTT
.,TRBJ1-1,.,TRBV20-1,CSASPPGAQGTEAFF,TGCAGTGCTAGTCCCCCAGGGGCTCAGGGCACTGAAGCTTTCTTT
few,TRBJ2-3,.,TRBV7-3,CASSPRGAVWSTDTQYF,TGTGCCAGCAGCCCACGGGGTGCGGTCTGGAGCACAGATACGCAGTATTTT
few,TRBJ2-5,TRBD2,TRBV20-1,CSALTSVQETQYF,TGCAGTGCTCTGACTAGCGTTCAAGAGACCCAGTACTTC
.,TRBJ1-4,TRBD1,TRBV4-2,CASSQDGGQGAGEKLFF,TGTGCCAGCAGCCAAGATGGGGGACAGGGGGCAGGTGAAAAACTGTTTTTT
.,TRBJ2-5,.,TRBV24-1,CATRSTDQETQYF,TGTGCCACCAGGTCGACAGACCAAGAGACCCAGTACTTC
.,TRBJ2-1,TRBD2,TRBV5-6,CASSWGLEGNEQFF,TGTGCCAGCAGCTGGGGACTAGAAGGCAATGAGCAGTTCTTC
.,TRBJ1-2,TRBD1,TRBV14,CASSQTGQGARSGYTF,TGTGCCAGCAGCCAAACGGGACAGGGGGCGCGAAGTGGCTACACCTTC
.,TRBJ1-2,.,TRBV7-9,CASSLGATGVNGYTF,TGTGCCAGCAGCTTAGGAGCGACTGGGGTCAATGGCTACACCTTC
.,TRBJ2-5,TRBD1,TRBV20-1,CSVVPLTGAQETQYF,TGCAGTGTGGTACCCCTGACAGGGGCCCAAGAGACCCAGTACTTC
.,TRBJ2-5,TRBD2,TRBV6-6,CASSARRTSLIGETQYF,TGTGCCAGCAGCGCCCGTAGGACTAGCTTGATCGGAGAGACCCAGTACTTC
.,TRBJ2-3,TRBD2,TRBV11-2,CASSLGLAGGIRDTQYF,TGTGCCAGCAGCTTAGGGCTGGCGGGGGGAATTCGGGATACGCAGTATTTT
.,TRBJ2-1,.,TRBV7-2,CASTQTGDTNNEQFF,TGTGCCAGCACACAAACGGGGGACACCAACAATGAGCAGTTCTTC
.,TRBJ2-1,TRBD2,TRBV7-2,CASSPQAGGLRSYNEQFF,TGTGCCAGCAGCCCCCAAGCGGGGGGCCTTCGGTCCTACAATGAGCAGTTCTTC
.,TRBJ2-6,.,TRBV6-2/TRBV6-3,CASSYSGTQNSGANVLTF,TGTGCCAGCAGTTACTCGGGGACTCAGAACTCTGGGGCCAACGTCCTGACTTTC
.,TRBJ2-5,TRBD2,TRBV15,CTTSRSGLAGGRETQYF,TGTACCACCAGCAGATCAGGACTAGCGGGGGGGCGAGAGACCCAGTACTTC
.,TRBJ2-5,.,TRBV7-6,CASSLAPGNRKETQYF,TGTGCCAGCAGCTTAGCACCGGGGAACAGAAAAGAGACCCAGTACTTC
.,TRBJ2-5,TRBD2,TRBV6-5,CASSLGASGKETQYF,TGTGCCAGCAGTCTTGGGGCTAGCGGGAAAGAGACCCAGTACTTC
.,TRBJ1-5,TRBD1,TRBV20-1,CSARATGTANNQPQHF,TGCAGTGCTAGAGCAACCGGGACAGCAAATAATCAGCCCCAGCATTTT
few,TRBJ2-5,TRBD1,TRBV25-1,CASSDGDRQTQYF,TGTGCCAGCAGTGATGGGGACAGGCAGACCCAGTACTTC
.,TRBJ2-1,.,TRBV6-1,CASRTQGGEQFF,TGTGCCAGCAGGACACAGGGAGGTGAGCAGTTCTTC
.,TRBJ1-2,TRBD1,TRBV10-2,CASSESGGQGYGYTF,TGCGCCAGCAGTGAGTCCGGAGGACAGGGATACGGCTACACCTTC
.,TRBJ2-5,TRBD1,TRBV7-9,CASTDRGEETQYF,TGTGCCAGCACGGACAGGGGAGAAGAGACCCAGTACTTC
.,TRBJ2-3,.,TRBV29-1,CSAMGISSTDTQYF,TGCAGCGCAATGGGGATTTCTAGCACAGATACGCAGTATTTT
.,TRBJ1-2,TRBD1,TRBV4-3,CASSQDGQGYYGYTF,TGCGCCAGCAGCCAAGATGGACAGGGGTACTATGGCTACACCTTC
.,TRBJ2-1,.,TRBV25-1,CASSESQGYPNEQFF,TGTGCCAGCAGTGAAAGCCAGGGTTACCCCAATGAGCAGTTCTTC
few,TRBJ2-1,.,TRBV9,CASSLSLVGAPYNEQFF,TGTGCCAGCAGCCTCAGTCTCGTTGGGGCCCCCTACAATGAGCAGTTCTTC
.,TRBJ1-4,.,TRBV24-1,CATSDSAQGTNEKLFF,TGTGCCACCAGTGATTCCGCACAGGGTACTAATGAAAAACTGTTTTTT
.,TRBJ1-1,.,TRBV7-2,CASSDWGGQAEAFF,TGTGCCAGCAGCGATTGGGGGGGGCAGGCTGAAGCTTTCTTT
few,TRBJ2-3,TRBD1,TRBV24-1,CATMAGTGDTDTQYF,TGTGCCACCATGGCCGGGACAGGGGACACAGATACGCAGTATTTT
.,TRBJ1-6,.,TRBV28,CASSPLRYGSPLHF,TGTGCCAGCAGTCCTCTCAGATATGGTTCACCCCTCCACTTT
.,TRBJ2-1,TRBD1,TRBV27,CASSLTGNSYNEQFF,TGTGCCAGCAGTCTGACAGGGAATAGTTACAATGAGCAGTTCTTC
.,TRBJ2-1,.,TRBV24-1,CATSDVRDYNEQFF,TGTGCCACCAGTGATGTGAGGGACTACAATGAGCAGTTCTTC
.,TRBJ1-1,.,TRBV12-3/TRBV12-4,CASSFYSGANTEAFF,TGTGCCAGCAGTTTTTATTCAGGGGCAAACACTGAAGCTTTCTTT
.,TRBJ2-5,.,TRBV28,CATLRRSQETQYF,TGTGCCACTTTGCGACGAAGCCAAGAGACCCAGTACTTC
.,TRBJ1-5,.,TRBV28,CASSRDPKMRQPQHF,TGTGCCAGCAGCCGAGACCCTAAGATGAGACAGCCCCAGCATTTT
.,TRBJ2-7,TRBD2,TRBV27,CASRSRTSSHSYEQYF,TGTGCCAGCAGATCCCGGACTAGCTCCCACTCCTACGAGCAGTACTTC
.,TRBJ1-5,.,TRBV3-1,CASSQEVPGNNRPQHF,TGTGCCAGCAGCCAAGAAGTCCCAGGGAACAATCGGCCCCAGCATTTT
.,TRBJ1-4,.,TRBV20-1,CSAPLNEKLFF,TGCAGTGCCCCTCTGAATGAAAAACTGTTTTTT
.,TRBJ2-5,.,TRBV6-2/TRBV6-3,CASSYPEKTQYF,TGTGCCAGCAGTTACCCGGAAAAGACCCAGTACTTC
.,TRBJ2-4,.,TRBV27,CASSFLSSAKNIQYF,TGTGCCAGCAGTTTTCTCAGCTCAGCCAAAAACATTCAGTACTTC